This T cell receptor (beta chain) is drawn from a study of cytomegalovirus exposure and HLA in healthy donors. Details on this clone: The antigen remains unidentified.

Study observations and caveats: There were some V segments, including TRBV6-2 and TRBV6-3, excluded as indistinguishable. Later work associated over 15,000 TCR beta sequences with HLA alleles at 0.05 false discovery rate.

The CDR3 is 14 residues long. The germline CDR1 and CDR2 sequences are SGHTA and FQGNSA. V was pared by 3 bases and J by 10 bases, with 18 bases between. PCR was performed using 60 Vbeta and 13 Jbeta primers. Original methodology: Approximately 12 million of some 80 million unique TCR beta chains were shared, per a later count. Some clones are missing from TCRdb's copy, which holds only in-frame ones; the method was immunoSEQ multiplex PCR. The V and J calls and clone size are taken from that table; D and trimming were inferred from the DNA. Of 45,000 to 65,000 clones in the sample, approximately 75% are singletons; the top ten hold 3% to 4%.

The receptor's source is a woman aged 40 to 50 in good health and CMV-seropositive. The J gene is TRBJ1-1, the V gene TRBV7-2, with D maybe TRBD1 (6 bases). Input material: PBMCs. CDR3 amino acids: CASSFPGAGRGAFF. The CDR3 bases are TGTGCCAGCAGCTTTCCAGGGGCCGGGAGGGGAGCTTTCTTT.